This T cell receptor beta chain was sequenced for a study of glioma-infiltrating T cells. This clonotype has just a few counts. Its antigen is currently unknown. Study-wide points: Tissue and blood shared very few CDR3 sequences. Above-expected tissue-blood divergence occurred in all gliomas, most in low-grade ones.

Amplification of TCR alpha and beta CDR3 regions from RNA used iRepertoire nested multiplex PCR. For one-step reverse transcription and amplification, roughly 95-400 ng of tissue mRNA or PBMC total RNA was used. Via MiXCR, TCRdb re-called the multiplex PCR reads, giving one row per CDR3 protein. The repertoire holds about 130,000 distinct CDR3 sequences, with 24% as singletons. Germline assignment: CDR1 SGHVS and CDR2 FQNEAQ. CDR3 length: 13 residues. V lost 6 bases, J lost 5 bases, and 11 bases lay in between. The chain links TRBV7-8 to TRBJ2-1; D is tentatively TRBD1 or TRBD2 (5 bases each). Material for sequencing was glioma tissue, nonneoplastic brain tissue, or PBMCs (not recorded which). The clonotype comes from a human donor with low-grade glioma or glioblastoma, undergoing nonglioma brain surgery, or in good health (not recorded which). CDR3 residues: CASSPGANNEQFF. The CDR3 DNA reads TGTGCCAGCAGTCCCGGGGCCAACAATGAGCAGTTCTTC.